This T cell receptor beta chain is from a study of early T cells in non-severe SARS-CoV-2 infection. Unique molecular identifiers (one per individual cDNA molecule) were attached. Each CDR3 protein gets one entry after TCRdb re-called the 5' RACE reads with MiXCR. The sample carries some 76,000 distinct CDR3 sequences, roughly 15% recorded once. V shed 9 bases and J 1 base; nucleotides not matched to a gene: 8. In germline, CDR1 is SNHLY, CDR2 FYNNEI. This CDR3 has 14 amino acids. The material sequenced was whole blood. This receptor was identified in an adult who was a healthcare worker with PCR-confirmed SARS-CoV-2 infection or an uninfected control (not recorded which). This chain links TRBV2 with TRBJ1-2; 7 bases are shared with TRBD1. This CDR3 reads CASPRQGRNYGYTF. The DNA for the CDR3 is TGTGCCAGTCCTAGACAGGGACGTAACTATGGCTACACCTTC. Based on the CDR3 plus reference TRBV2 and TRBJ1-2, the full variable domain is EPEVTQTPSHQVTQMGQEVILRCVPISNHLYFYWYRQILGQKVEFLVSFYNNEISEKSEIFDDQFSVERPDGSNFTLKIRSTKLEDSAMYFCASPRQGRNYGYTFGSGTRLTVV.